This T cell receptor (beta chain) was obtained from a study of regulatory T cells in long-lasting Graves disease (dated by TCRdb to the early 2020s). Regarding the research as a whole: Persistent Graves' disease was defined as persistently positive TSH receptor autoantibodies together with antithyroid drug treatment for over 5 years. On average, persistent Graves' disease patients in the clinical cohort had been on antithyroid drugs for approximately ten years. The study was registered as a clinical trial and conducted in China. Patients with persistent Graves' disease were compared with patients with newly diagnosed Graves' disease using TCR sequencing and RNA sequencing of peripheral blood. A total of 35 or so samples were covered by TCR sequencing, comprising around 13 persistent and 20 newly diagnosed Graves' disease patients.

The CDR3 contains 14 residues, cysteine and phenylalanine counted. CDR3 DNA is the only sequence kept; it has 42 bases, read in frame from the first base. V is shortened by 0 bases, J by 7 bases, and the region joining them spans 12 bases. Libraries came from multiplex PCR. TCRdb shows the sequencer as Illumina HiSeq 4000. iRepertoire HTBI primers and Arm-PCR amplification of CDR3 regions were used to construct TCR beta libraries. Before sequencing, the PCR products underwent gel purification. On the study's bioinformatics: Across samples, about 63 TRBV and 13 to 15 TRBJ segments were identified and used for gene usage analysis of CDR3 amino acid clonotypes. Filtered high-quality paired reads were merged into contigs using COPE and FqMerger. Contigs were aligned with BLAST to IMGT TRBV, TRBD and TRBJ reference genes, and CDR3 was defined per IMGT. Highly expanded clones were defined as clonotypes with a frequency above 0.1%. Shannon entropy was used to measure repertoire diversity, and the Gini coefficient was used to measure V-J evenness. Public clonotypes were defined as clonotypes shared by more than one individual. TCRdb ran its own pipeline on the public reads, namely fastp trimming at Q25 and MiXCR clone calling, and kept in-frame beta chains. Rows with a matching CDR3 protein are joined into one entry that keeps the most common DNA and genes. V and J calls and clone size were set by TCRdb, not the authors. The sample has roughly 400,000 distinct CDR3 sequences on record, around 20% of them singletons. The ten most abundant clones make up roughly 20% of the sample.

Turning to this clonotype: The antigen it recognizes is unknown. Per-nucleotide qualities are absent, and no much larger clonotype sits a single base away.

Reading the label with the study, this specimen's time point is: persistent/refractory GD, antithyroid drugs over 5 years with positive TRAb. For both TCR sequencing and RNA sequencing, RNA was extracted from PBMCs in TRIzol. The diagnosis of Graves' disease followed American Thyroid Association guidelines. The patients came from an endocrinology department in Xi'an, China. From each patient, 7.5 to 10 milliliters of peripheral blood was collected into an EDTA anticoagulant tube. Ficoll Paque Plus density gradient separation was used to isolate PBMCs, and no further T cell sorting was done. RNA quality was checked with an Agilent 2100 Bioanalyzer and agarose gel, and concentration with a NanoDrop 2000. The research as a whole found: The small sample size was acknowledged by the authors as a limitation that may reduce accuracy. Only the TCR beta chain was sequenced and analyzed. Because the primary lesion, thyroid tissue, could not be accessed, the study looked at peripheral blood alone. Lower TCR Shannon entropy and fewer highly expanded clones were observed in persistent Graves' disease patients than in newly diagnosed patients, which suggested clonal expansion. Persistent patients shared more public clonotypes among themselves (around 2,800) than newly diagnosed patients did (approximately 970). Persistent disease showed preferential use of TRBV28, TRBJ1-2 and TRBJ2-5, whereas newly diagnosed disease favored TRBV20-1 and TRBJ2-1.

In this chain, TRBV12-3 or TRBV12-4 is recombined with TRBJ1-2; the D gene is perhaps TRBD1, from 6 matching bases. This TCR derives from a female donor with Graves disease. Sequencing was performed on peripheral blood mononuclear cells (PBMCs), taken when the disease was refractory, from a patient treated with antithyroid drugs. The nucleotide sequence is TGTGCCAGCAGTTTAGCCAGGGGAAAGGTTGGCTACACCTTC. Translation gives CASSLARGKVGYTF.